The 4 T cell receptor beta chains below were found in one sample sequenced in a study of vaccination and CD4 T cells after COVID-19. For these receptors, no antigen is known. The Oncomine TCR Beta short-read assay was applied to DNA of cultured CD4+ T cells. TCRdb re-called the PCR reads through MiXCR, storing one row per CDR3 protein. The table records about 5,400 distinct CDR3 sequences, under 40% of them present only once. Documented treatment: roughly ten-day PBMC culture with coronavirus spike peptide pools or control peptides (ViraFEST assay). Collection of the unexposed donor's CD4+ T cells took place before the COVID-19 pandemic (2011-2018). Sequenced: CD4+ T cells from blood, cultured in vitro. All receptors derive from a human donor in good health.

This clonotype was seen more than once but under ten times. This sequence joins TRBV5-1 and TRBJ1-6, with 7 bases matching TRBD1. J gave up 10 bases and V 4 bases, and 11 bases lay outside the gene matches. This CDR3 spans 15 amino acids. Germline CDR1 SGHRS, CDR2 YFSETQ. CDR3 coding DNA: TGCGCCAGCAGCGTCCGGACAGGAGGGGACTCACCCCTCCACTTT. Its protein is CASSVRTGGDSPLHF.

This clonotype occurred a few times. The genes are TRBV6-1 and TRBJ2-7; TRBD2 aligns across 10 bases. Germline trimming cut 8 bases from V and 1 base from J; bases unmatched to any gene: 11. The CDR3 runs to 16 residues. Per the germline V gene, CDR1 is MNHNS and CDR2 is SASEGT. The chain's CDR3 is CASALISGGLSYEQYF. For the CDR3, the DNA is TGTGCCAGCGCATTAATTAGCGGGGGGCTTTCCTACGAGCAGTACTTC.

This clonotype was recorded a few times. The chain recombines TRBV21-1 with TRBJ2-7. TRBV21-1 is assigned pseudogene status. The CDR3 loop spans 14 amino acids. The CDR3 loop is CASSRAGAIYEQYF. CDR3 bases: TGTGCCAGCAGCAGAGCGGGAGCAATCTACGAGCAGTACTTC.

This clonotype turned up a few times. The rearrangement links TRBV2 to TRBJ1-5; D gene unclear. The CDR3 has 13 amino acids. The germline V and J ends were trimmed by 3 bases and 6 bases, with 9 bases remaining between them. CDR1 is SNHLY, CDR2 FYNNEI, per germline. CDR3 sequence reads: CASSEGLGQPQHF. The CDR3 DNA reads as TGTGCCAGCAGTGAGGGTTTAGGTCAGCCCCAGCATTTT.